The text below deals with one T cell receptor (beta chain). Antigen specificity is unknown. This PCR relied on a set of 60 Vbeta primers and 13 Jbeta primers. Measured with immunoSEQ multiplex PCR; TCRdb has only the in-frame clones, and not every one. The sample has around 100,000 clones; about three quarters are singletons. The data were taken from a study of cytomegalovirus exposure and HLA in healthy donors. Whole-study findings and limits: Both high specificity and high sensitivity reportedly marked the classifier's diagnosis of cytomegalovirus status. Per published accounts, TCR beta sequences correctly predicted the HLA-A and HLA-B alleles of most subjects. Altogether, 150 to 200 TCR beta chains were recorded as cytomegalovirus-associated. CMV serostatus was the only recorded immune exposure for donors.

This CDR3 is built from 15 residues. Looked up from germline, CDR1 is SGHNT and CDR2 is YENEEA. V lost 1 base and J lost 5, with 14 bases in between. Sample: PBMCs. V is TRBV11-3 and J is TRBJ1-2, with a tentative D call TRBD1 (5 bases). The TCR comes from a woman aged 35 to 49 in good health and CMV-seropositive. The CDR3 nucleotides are TGTGCCAGCAGCTTAGCCGCGGGACTCGTTTATGGCTACACCTTC. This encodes CASSLAAGLVYGYTF.